This record covers a single T cell receptor (beta chain). The J segment lost 5 bases and the V segment lost 0 bases, leaving 8 bases of the junction unmatched. The germline gives CDR1 LNHNV, CDR2 YYDKDF (reference sequence). The CDR3 runs 17 residues. Only in-frame clones appear in the TCRdb table, and some are missing; sequencing was by immunoSEQ multiplex PCR. The sample carries 200,000 or so clones, roughly 94% recorded once. This sample is drawn from a study of control samples from healthy donors and cancer patients. J is TRBJ2-3 and V is TRBV15; 10 bases align to TRBD2. This clonotype was obtained from a man between 50 and 59 years old in good health. Sequencing was carried out using blood. As DNA, the CDR3 is TGTGCCACCAGCAGAGATCTCCCTAGCGGGGGTTTAGATACGCAGTATTTT. As protein: CATSRDLPSGGLDTQYF.